This TCR beta chain derives from a study of cytotoxic CD8 clonotypes in ibrutinib-treated CLL. The assay was immunoSEQ multiplex PCR, and TCRdb's table has in-frame clones only and misses some. Here the sample spans 33,000 or so clones, about half being singletons. Trimming stripped 7 bases from V and 2 bases from J, with 6 bases between. From germline, CDR1 is MNHEY and CDR2 SVGAGI. The CDR3 covers 12 residues. Specimen: PBMCs, collected before ibrutinib treatment. The chain recombines TRBV6-5 with TRBJ1-3; no reliable D call. The clonotype comes from a human donor with chronic lymphocytic leukemia. This CDR3 reads CASTGTGNTIYF. The CDR3, as DNA: TGTGCCAGCACCGGTACTGGAAACACCATATATTTT.